The TCR beta chain under discussion was sequenced for a study of CD8+ T cells in alopecia areata. PBMCs were stained for CD3, CD4 and CD8, and CD4+ and CD8+ T cells were sorted. V gave up 1 base and J gave up 6 bases, with 12 bases separating them. Germline CDR1 SEHNR, CDR2 FQNEAQ (reference sequence). The CDR3 sequence is 14 residues long. Once RNA had been extracted, it was reverse transcribed into cDNA to act as the sequencing template. Repertoires were generated with immunoSEQ multiplex PCR, while TCRdb's copy carries only in-frame clones and drops some. Of 170,000 or so clones listed, over 50% are singletons. This clone appeared many times. Its antigen remains unidentified. Study results and limitations: Normal skin's resident alphabeta T cells are sequenced alongside lesional scalp T cells.

The TCR originated in a human donor with alopecia areata. The chain links TRBV7-9 to TRBJ1-1, with a weak D call TRBD1 (5 bases). The material sequenced was CD4+ T cells sorted from blood, taken at week 0. Written as DNA, the CDR3 is TGTGCCAGCAGCTTAGAGCCAGGGCCGGCTGAAGCTTTCTTT. It encodes CASSLEPGPAEAFF.